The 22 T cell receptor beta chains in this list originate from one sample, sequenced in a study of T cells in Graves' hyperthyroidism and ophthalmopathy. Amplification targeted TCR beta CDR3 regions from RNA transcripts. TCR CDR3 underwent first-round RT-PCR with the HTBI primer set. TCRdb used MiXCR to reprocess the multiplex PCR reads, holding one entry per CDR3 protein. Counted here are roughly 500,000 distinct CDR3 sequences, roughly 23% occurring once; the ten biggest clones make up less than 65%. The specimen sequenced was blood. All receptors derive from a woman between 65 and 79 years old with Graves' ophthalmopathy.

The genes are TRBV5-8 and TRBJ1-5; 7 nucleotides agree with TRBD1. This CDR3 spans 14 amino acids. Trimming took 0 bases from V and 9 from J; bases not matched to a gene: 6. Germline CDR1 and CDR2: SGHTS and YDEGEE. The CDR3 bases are TGTGCCAGCAGCTTGGGCAGGGGGTTTTCGCCCCAGCATTTT. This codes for CASSLGRGFSPQHF.

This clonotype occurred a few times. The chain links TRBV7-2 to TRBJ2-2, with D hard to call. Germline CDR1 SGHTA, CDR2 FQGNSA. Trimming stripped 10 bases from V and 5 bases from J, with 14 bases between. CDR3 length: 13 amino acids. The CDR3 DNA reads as TGTGCCACCTCCCGTTGGGGAACCGGGGAGCTGTTTTTT. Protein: CATSRWGTGELFF.

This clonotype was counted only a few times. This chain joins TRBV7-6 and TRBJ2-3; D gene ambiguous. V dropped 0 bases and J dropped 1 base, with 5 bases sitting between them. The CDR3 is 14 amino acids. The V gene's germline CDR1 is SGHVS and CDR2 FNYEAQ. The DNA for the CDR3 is TGTGCCAGCAGCTTAGCCGTCGGCACAGATACGCAGTATTTT. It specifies CASSLAVGTDTQYF.

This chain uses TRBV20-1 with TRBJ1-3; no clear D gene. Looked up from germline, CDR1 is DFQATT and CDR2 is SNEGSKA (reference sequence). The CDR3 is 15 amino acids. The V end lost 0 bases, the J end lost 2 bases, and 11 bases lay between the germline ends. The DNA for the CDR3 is TGCAGTGCTAGAGATTCAAGGGTTCCTGGAAACACCATATATTTT. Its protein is CSARDSRVPGNTIYF.

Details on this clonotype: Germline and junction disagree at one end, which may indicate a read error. The CDR3 DNA follows: TGTGCCAGCAGCGTAGGGTACACCGGGGAGCTGCTTTTT. Translated, it gives CASSVGYTGELLF. The V call is TRBV9, the J call TRBJ2-2; weak D call: TRBD2 (5 bases). Germline CDR1 reads SGDLS; CDR2 reads YYNGEE. This CDR3 spans 13 amino acids.

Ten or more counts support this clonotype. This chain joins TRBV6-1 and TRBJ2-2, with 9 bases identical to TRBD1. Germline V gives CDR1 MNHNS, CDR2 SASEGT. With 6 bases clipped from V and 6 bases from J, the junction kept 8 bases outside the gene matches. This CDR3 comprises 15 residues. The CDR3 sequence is CASSPGTGRAGELFF. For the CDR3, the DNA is TGTGCCAGCAGCCCCGGGACAGGGAGGGCCGGGGAGCTGTTTTTT.

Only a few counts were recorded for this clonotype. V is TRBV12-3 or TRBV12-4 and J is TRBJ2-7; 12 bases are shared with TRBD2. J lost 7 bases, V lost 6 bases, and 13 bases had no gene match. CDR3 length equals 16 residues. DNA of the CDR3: TGTGCCAGCAGGGTAGGGGAACTAGCGGGAGGATGGGAGCAGTACTTC. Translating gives CASRVGELAGGWEQYF.

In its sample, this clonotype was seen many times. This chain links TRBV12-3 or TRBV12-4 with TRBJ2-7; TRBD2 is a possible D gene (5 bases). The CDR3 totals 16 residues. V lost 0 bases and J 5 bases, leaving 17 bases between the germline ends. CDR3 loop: CASSLAQHGGSDEQYF. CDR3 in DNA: TGTGCCAGCAGTTTAGCGCAGCATGGTGGGAGTGACGAGCAGTACTTC.

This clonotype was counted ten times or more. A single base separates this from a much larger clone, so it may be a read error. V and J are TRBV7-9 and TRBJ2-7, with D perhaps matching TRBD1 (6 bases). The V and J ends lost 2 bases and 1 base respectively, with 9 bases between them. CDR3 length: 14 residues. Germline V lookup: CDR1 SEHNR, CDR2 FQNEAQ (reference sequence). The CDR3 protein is CASSLNRDSYEQYF. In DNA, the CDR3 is TGTGCCAGCAGCTTAAACAGGGATTCCTACGAGCAGTACTTC.

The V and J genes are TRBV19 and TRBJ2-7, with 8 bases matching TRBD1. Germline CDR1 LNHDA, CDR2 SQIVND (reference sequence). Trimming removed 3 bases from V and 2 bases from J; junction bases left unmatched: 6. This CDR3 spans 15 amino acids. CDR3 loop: CASSMSRGRTYEQYF. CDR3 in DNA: TGTGCCAGTAGTATGTCCAGGGGGCGAACCTACGAGCAGTACTTC.

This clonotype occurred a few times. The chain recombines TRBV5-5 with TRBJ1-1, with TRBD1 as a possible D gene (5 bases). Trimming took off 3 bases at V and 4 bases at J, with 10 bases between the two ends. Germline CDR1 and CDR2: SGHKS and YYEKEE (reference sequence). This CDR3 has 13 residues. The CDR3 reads CASSWGWVTEAFF. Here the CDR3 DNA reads TGTGCCAGCAGCTGGGGCTGGGTCACTGAAGCTTTCTTT. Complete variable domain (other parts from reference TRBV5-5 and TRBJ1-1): DAGVTQSPTHLIKTRGQQVTLRCSPISGHKSVSWYQQVLGQGPQFIFQYYEKEERGRGNFPDRFSARQFPNYSSELNVNALLLGDSALYLCASSWGWVTEAFFGQGTRLTVV.

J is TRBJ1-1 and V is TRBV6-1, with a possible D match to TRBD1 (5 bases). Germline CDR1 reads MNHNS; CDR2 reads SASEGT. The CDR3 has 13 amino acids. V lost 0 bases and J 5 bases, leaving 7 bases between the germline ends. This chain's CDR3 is CASSEAAGTEAFF. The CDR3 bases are TGTGCCAGCAGTGAAGCGGCAGGGACTGAAGCTTTCTTT.

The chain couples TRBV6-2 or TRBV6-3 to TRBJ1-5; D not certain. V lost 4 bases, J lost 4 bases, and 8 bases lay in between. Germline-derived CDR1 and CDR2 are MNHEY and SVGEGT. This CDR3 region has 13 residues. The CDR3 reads CASSWAGNQPQHF. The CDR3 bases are TGTGCCAGCAGTTGGGCCGGGAATCAGCCCCAGCATTTT.

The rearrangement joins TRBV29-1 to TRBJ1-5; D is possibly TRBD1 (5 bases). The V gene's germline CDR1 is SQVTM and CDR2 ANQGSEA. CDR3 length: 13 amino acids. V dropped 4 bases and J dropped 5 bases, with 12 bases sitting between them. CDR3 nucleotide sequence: TGCAGCGTTGGTGAACAGGCTGATCAGCCCCAGCATTTT. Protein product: CSVGEQADQPQHF.

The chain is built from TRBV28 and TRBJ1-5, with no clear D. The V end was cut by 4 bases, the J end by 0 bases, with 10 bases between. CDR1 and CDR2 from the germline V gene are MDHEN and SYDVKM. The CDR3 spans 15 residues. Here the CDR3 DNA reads TGTGCCAGCAGTTCCTTAGTCTATAGCAATCAGCCCCAGCATTTT. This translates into CASSSLVYSNQPQHF.

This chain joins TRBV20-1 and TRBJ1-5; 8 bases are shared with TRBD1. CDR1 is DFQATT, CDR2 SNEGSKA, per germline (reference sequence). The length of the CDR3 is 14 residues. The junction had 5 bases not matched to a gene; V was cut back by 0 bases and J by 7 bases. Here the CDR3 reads CSARDRQGAQPQHF. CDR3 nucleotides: TGCAGTGCTAGAGATCGGCAGGGGGCACAGCCCCAGCATTTT.

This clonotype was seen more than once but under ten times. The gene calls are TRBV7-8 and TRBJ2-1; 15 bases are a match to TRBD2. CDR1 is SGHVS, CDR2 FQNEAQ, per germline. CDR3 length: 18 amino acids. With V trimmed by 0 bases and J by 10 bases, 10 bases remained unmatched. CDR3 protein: CASSLATLGLAGGGEQFF. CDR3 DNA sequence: TGTGCCAGCAGCTTAGCGACCCTGGGACTAGCGGGAGGCGGGGAGCAGTTCTTC. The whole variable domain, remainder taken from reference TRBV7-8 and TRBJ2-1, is GAGVSQSPRYKVAKRGQDVALRCDPISGHVSLFWYQQALGQGPEFLTYFQNEAQLDKSGLPSDRFFAERPEGSVSTLKIQRTQQEDSAVYLCASSLATLGLAGGGEQFFGPGTRLTVL.

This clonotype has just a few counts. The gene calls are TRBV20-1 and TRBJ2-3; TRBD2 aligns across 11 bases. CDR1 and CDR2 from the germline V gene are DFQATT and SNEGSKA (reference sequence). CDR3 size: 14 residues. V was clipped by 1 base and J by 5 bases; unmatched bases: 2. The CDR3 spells CSARVAGGGDTQYF. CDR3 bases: TGCAGTGCTAGAGTAGCGGGAGGGGGAGATACGCAGTATTTT.

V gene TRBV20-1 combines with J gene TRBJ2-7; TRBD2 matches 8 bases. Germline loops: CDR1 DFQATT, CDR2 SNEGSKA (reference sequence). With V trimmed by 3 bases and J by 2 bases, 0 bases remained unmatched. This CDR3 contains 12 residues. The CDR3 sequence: CSASGRAYEQYF. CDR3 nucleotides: TGCAGTGCTAGCGGGAGGGCCTACGAGCAGTACTTC.

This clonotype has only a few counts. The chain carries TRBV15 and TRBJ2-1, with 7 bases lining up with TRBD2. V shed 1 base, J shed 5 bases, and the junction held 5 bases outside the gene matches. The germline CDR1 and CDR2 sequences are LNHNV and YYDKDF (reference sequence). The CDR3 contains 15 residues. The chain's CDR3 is CATSRGAGSDNEQFF. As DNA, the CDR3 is TGTGCCACCAGCAGAGGAGCGGGAAGTGACAATGAGCAGTTCTTC.

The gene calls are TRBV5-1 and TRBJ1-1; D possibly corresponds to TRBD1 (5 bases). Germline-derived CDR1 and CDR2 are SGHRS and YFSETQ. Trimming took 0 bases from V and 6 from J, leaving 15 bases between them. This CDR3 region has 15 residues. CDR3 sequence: CASSLGGPGEPEAFF. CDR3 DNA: TGCGCCAGCAGCTTGGGGGGCCCCGGGGAACCTGAAGCTTTCTTT.

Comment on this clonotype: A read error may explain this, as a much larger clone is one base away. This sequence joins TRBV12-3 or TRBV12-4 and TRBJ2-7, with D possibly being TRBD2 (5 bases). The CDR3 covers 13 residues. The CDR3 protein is CASSLSSLGDQHF. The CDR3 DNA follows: TGTGCCAGCAGTTTATCTAGCCTCGGGGATCAGCACTTC.